The clone carrying this TCR beta chain appeared a few times. The sample comes from a study of identical twins. With 1 base removed from V and 1 base from J, the gap between germline ends came to 8 bases. CDR1 and CDR2 from the germline V gene are SGHVS and FNYEAQ. The CDR3 consists of 14 residues. TCRdb itself ran the 5' RACE reads through MiXCR, one entry per CDR3 protein. The sample lists 700,000 to 950,000 distinct CDR3 sequences, approximately 13% seen once, with roughly 1.6% in the top ten. These same data were also listed under a study on yellow fever vaccine responses in identical twins.

J is TRBJ2-7 and V is TRBV7-6, with D hard to call. The sequencing sample was made of PBMCs. The source is a woman aged 18-29 years in good health. The CDR3 sequence is CASSLEVQSYEQYF. CDR3 DNA: TGTGCCAGCAGCTTAGAGGTACAATCCTACGAGCAGTACTTC.